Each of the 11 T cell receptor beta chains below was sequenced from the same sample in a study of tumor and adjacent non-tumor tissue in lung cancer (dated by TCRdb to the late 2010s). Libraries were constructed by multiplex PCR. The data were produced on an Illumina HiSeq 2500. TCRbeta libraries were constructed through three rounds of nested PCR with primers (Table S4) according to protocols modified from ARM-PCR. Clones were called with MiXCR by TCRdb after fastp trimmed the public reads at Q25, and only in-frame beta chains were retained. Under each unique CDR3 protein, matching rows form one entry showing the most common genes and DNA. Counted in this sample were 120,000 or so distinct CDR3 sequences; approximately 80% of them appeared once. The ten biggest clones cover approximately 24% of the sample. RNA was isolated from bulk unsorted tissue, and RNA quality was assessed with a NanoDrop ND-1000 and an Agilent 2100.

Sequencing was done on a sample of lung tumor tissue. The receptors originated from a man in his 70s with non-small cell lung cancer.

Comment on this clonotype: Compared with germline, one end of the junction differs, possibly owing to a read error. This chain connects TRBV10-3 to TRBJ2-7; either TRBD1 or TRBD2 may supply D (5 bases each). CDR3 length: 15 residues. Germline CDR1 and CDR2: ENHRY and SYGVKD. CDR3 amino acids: CAFSGGVRRSYEQYF. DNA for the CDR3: TGTGCCTTCAGTGGGGGAGTCCGAAGGTCCTACGAGCAGTATTTC.

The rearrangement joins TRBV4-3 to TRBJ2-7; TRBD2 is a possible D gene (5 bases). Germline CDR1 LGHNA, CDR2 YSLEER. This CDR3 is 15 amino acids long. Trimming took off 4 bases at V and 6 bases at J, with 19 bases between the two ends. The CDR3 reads CASSRPTGIPSEQYF. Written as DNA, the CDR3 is TGCGCCAGCAGCCGCCCGACGGGGATACCTTCCGAGCAGTACTTC.

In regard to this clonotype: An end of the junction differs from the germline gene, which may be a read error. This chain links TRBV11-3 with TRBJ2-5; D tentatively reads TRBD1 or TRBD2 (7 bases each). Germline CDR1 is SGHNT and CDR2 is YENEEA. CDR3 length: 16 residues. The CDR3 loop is CASSLESGTVEETKYF. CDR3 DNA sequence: TGTGCCAGCAGCTTAGAGAGCGGGACAGTCGAAGAGACCAAGTACTTC.

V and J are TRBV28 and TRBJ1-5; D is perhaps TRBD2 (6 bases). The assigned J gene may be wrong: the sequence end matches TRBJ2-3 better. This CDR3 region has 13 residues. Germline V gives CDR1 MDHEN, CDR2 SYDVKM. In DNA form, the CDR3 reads TGTGCCAGCAGTTGGGACTGTTATCAGCCCCAGTATTTT. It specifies CASSWDCYQPQYF.

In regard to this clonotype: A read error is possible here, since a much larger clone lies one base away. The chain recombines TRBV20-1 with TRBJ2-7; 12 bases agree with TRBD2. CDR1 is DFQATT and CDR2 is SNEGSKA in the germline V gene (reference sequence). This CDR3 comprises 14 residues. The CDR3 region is CSSRLAGVKYEQYF. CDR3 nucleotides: TGCAGTTCTAGACTAGCGGGAGTGAAGTACGAGCAGTACTTC.

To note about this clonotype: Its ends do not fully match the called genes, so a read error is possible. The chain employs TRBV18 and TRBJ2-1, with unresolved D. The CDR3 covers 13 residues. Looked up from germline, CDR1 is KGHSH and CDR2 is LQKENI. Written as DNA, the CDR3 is TGTGCCAGGTCACCACGAAGAGACCCAGAGCAGTTCTTC. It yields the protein CARSPRRDPEQFF.

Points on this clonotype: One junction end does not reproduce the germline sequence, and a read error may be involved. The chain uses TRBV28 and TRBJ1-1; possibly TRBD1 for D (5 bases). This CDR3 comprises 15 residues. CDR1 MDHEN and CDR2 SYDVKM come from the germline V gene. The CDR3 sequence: CVSSLQAGIGTEAFF. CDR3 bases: TGTGTCAGCAGTCTCCAAGCAGGGATTGGCACTGAAGCTTTCTTT.

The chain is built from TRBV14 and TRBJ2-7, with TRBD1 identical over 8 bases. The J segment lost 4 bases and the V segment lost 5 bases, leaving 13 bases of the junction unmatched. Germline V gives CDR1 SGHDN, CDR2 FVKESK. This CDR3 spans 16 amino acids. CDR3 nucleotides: TGTGCCAGCAGCAACCGGTGGAGACAGGGGATTTACGAGCAGTACTTC. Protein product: CASSNRWRQGIYEQYF.

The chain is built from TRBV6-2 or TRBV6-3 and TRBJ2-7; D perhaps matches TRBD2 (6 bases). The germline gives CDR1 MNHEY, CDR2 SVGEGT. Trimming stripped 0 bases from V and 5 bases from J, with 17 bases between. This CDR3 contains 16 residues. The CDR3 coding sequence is TGTGCCAGCAGTTACTCGGGACTGGGGTTATCCAACGAGCAGTACTTC. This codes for CASSYSGLGLSNEQYF.

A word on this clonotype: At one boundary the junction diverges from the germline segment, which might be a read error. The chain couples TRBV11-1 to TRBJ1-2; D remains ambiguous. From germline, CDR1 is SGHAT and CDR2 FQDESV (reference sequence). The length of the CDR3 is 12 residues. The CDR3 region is CASSICRYGYTF. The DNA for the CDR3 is TGTGCTAGCAGCATATGCAGATATGGCTACACCTTC.

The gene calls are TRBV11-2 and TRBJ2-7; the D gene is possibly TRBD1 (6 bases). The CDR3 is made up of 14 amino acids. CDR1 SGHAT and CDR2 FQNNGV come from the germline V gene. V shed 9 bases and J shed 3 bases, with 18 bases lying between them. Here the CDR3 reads CARSEDSKSYEQYF. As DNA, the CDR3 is TGTGCCAGGAGCGAGGACAGCAAAAGCTACGAGCAGTACTTC.